This T cell receptor beta chain appears in the sequencing data of a study of T cell repertoires in cytomegalovirus infection. Study-level background: Peptides in the study included HLA-C-restricted and HLA-B-restricted CMV epitopes.

Unmatched junction bases numbered 2, after V lost 4 bases and J lost 0 bases. The CDR3 has 14 residues. CDR1 and CDR2 from the germline V gene are DFQATT and SNEGSKA (reference sequence). TCRdb re-called the reads through MiXCR, storing one row per CDR3 protein. The table lists roughly 340,000 distinct CDR3 sequences, 29% of them singletons, with roughly 20% in the top ten. This clonotype was recorded a few times. Its antigen is unidentified. The specimen was cultured PBMCs, collected from culture after CMV antigen stimulation. The chain employs TRBV20-1 and TRBJ2-2, with 7 bases aligning to TRBD2. The TCR comes from a human donor in good health (CMV status not recorded). Some clones in this sample may be carry-over from other donors' samples. The CDR3: CSAMAGANTGELFF. In nucleotides, the CDR3 is TGCAGTGCTATGGCGGGGGCGAACACCGGGGAGCTGTTTTTT.